A single TCR beta chain is shown here with its context. The CDR3 runs to 15 residues. With V trimmed by 0 bases and J by 4 bases, 6 bases remained unmatched. The germline CDR1 and CDR2 sequences are SGDLS and YYNGEE. Here immunoSEQ multiplex PCR was the method, and the copy in TCRdb shows in-frame clones only, minus some. The table has fewer than 350,000 clones, over 75% seen once. The data derive from a study of shared clonotypes between healthy human individuals. Turning to the study itself: CD4 naive cells filled three plates per donor, CD4 memory three, CD8 naive two and CD8 memory one.

This TCR was sampled from a man in his late teens or twenties in good health. Source material: memory CD8+ T cells sorted from blood. Described subset: CD45RO+ cells pooled with CCR7-negative TemRA cells. The chain couples TRBV9 to TRBJ2-5, with 7 bases fitting TRBD2. CDR3 in DNA: TGTGCCAGCAGCGTAGAAGCGGGGAGGGGAGAGACCCAGTACTTC. Translating gives CASSVEAGRGETQYF.